The text below deals with one T cell receptor (beta chain). Its specific antigen is unknown. It has no much larger one-base neighbor in the sample; base qualities were not kept. TCRbeta CDR3 regions were amplified from genomic DNA by means of the immunoSEQ Assay, a bias-controlled multiplex PCR. Per the source publication's procedure: The number of nucleated cells in each sample was estimated by amplification of reference gene primers within the assay. Sequence reads were collapsed and filtered to measure the absolute abundance of every unique TCRbeta CDR3 rearrangement. For each sample, productive Simpson clonality was calculated by taking the square root of Simpson's diversity index across productive rearrangements. TCRdb limited this immuneACCESS table to in-frame rearrangements with V and J called. A share of clones is missing; checked studies link under half to unresolved V genes, and the rest is unexplained. V and J calls and clone size are those listed in that table; D and trimming were worked out from the DNA. In all, the sample holds roughly 40,000 clones, and approximately 86% of those were seen once. 12% of the sample is in the top ten clones.

This sample is part of a study of blood T cell repertoires in COVID-19 (dated by TCRdb to about 2020). Background on the whole study: Samples from collaborators originated in the United States, Italy and Spain and spanned both the acute and convalescent phases of COVID-19. The material from the prospective study consisted of cDNA or gDNA derived from T cells, B-cell-depleted T cells, or PBMCs. The repertoires were released in a freely available public database meant as a resource for research on the immune response to SARS-CoV-2. Nearly every sample came with metadata listing a de-identified subject ID, COVID-19 status, age in years and sex. Samples came from the ongoing ImmuneRACE study (first 160 participants) plus 1,254 subjects from 6 global collaborators. Subjects who had been exposed to COVID-19, were actively infected with it, or had recovered from it provided the deeply sampled blood TCRbeta repertoires that made up the dataset. HLA class I and class II types, where available, came from metadata supplied by the sample provider rather than from assay-based typing.

Summary of the overall study and its limitations: Clinical and demographic metadata were provided uncurated, with the amount varying by source and participant.

Collaborating institutions collected whole blood in K2EDTA tubes following their own protocols. For TCRbeta analysis, collaborators shipped samples as frozen whole blood, isolated PBMCs, or DNA extracted from either of those sample types. The receptor's source is a human donor in a cohort sampled during active COVID-19. Sequencing used peripheral blood.

The CDR3 protein: CSVEDLAAFGETQYF. The base sequence is TGCAGCGTTGAAGATCTAGCGGCCTTTGGGGAGACCCAGTACTTC. The chain is made from TRBV29-1 and TRBJ2-5; 7 bases in the junction line up with TRBD2. From the cysteine through the phenylalanine, the CDR3 covers 15 amino acids. Here the CDR3 DNA is all that survives: 45 bases in frame from base 1. The CDR1 and CDR2 encoded by the germline V gene are SQVTM and ANQGSEA. Relative to germline, V is missing 0 bases and J is missing 5 bases, with 9 bases of the junction outside any gene match.